This is a list of T cell receptor beta chains from one sample in a study of cytomegalovirus exposure and HLA in healthy donors. Clones were read by immunoSEQ multiplex PCR, and TCRdb kept only the in-frame ones, dropping some. The sample contains under 150,000 clones, roughly 9% of which appear only once. Sequencing was done on a sample of PBMCs. Source of these receptors: a woman between 40 and 50 years old in good health and CMV-seropositive. CDR3s include the opening cysteine and the closing phenylalanine or tryptophan. The D gene is left open where the match is weak. Clone size is stated in some rows and not others, as once, few, many or a class when expanded.

cdr3_aa,cdr3_nt,d_call,j_call,clone_size,v_call
CASSMRVWTGHFRDTEAFF,TGTGCCAGTAGTATGAGGGTGTGGACAGGGCACTTTAGGGACACTGAAGCTTTCTTT,TRBD1,TRBJ1-1,few,TRBV19
CASPQTTNEKLFF,TGTGCCAGCCCCCAGACAACTAATGAAAAACTGTTTTTT,NA,TRBJ1-4,few,TRBV7-6
CASSPRTVEKLFF,TGTGCCAGTAGTCCCCGGACAGTTGAAAAACTGTTTTTT,NA,TRBJ1-4,few,TRBV19
CASSVGAPTNTEAFF,TGTGCCAGTAGTGTGGGGGCACCTACGAACACTGAAGCTTTCTTT,NA,TRBJ1-1,NA,TRBV19
CARRLDSQIGAFF,TGTGCCAGGAGATTAGACTCCCAGATTGGAGCTTTCTTT,NA,TRBJ1-1,NA,TRBV2
CASSKGVRPVGKQYF,TGTGCCAGCAGTAAGGGAGTCAGGCCGGTTGGAAAGCAGTACTTC,NA,TRBJ2-7,few,TRBV2
CASSLGQGVYGYTF,TGCGCCAGCAGCTTGGGACAGGGGGTGTATGGCTACACCTTC,TRBD1,TRBJ1-2,NA,TRBV5-1
CASSRTANYGYTF,TGTGCCAGCAGTCGGACAGCTAACTATGGCTACACCTTC,NA,TRBJ1-2,few,TRBV6-5
CASSLSQAGGNEQFF,TGTGCCAGCAGCTTATCCCAGGCGGGCGGCAATGAGCAGTTCTTC,NA,TRBJ2-1,few,TRBV13
CAISEGQGEETQYF,TGTGCCATCAGTGAGGGACAGGGGGAAGAGACCCAGTACTTC,TRBD1,TRBJ2-5,few,TRBV10-3
CASSQGQRYGTYNSPLHF,TGTGCCAGCTCACAGGGACAACGTTATGGGACCTATAATTCACCCCTCCACTTT,NA,TRBJ1-6,NA,TRBV18
CASSMTGTANTEAFF,TGTGCCAGCAGCATGACCGGGACAGCGAACACTGAAGCTTTCTTT,TRBD1,TRBJ1-1,few,TRBV7-2
CASSLGPLKVEQFF,TGTGCCAGCAGCTTGGGCCCTCTTAAGGTTGAGCAGTTCTTC,NA,TRBJ2-1,NA,TRBV11-3
CASTQGRTGNTIYF,TGTGCCAGCACTCAGGGGAGAACTGGAAACACCATATATTTT,NA,TRBJ1-3,NA,TRBV6-4
CASSSSGNDYNEQFF,TGTGCCAGCAGCTCTAGCGGCAACGATTACAATGAGCAGTTCTTC,TRBD2,TRBJ2-1,few,TRBV11-3
CASSQDGQGFQPQHF,TGTGCCAGCAGCCAAGACGGACAGGGGTTTCAGCCCCAGCATTTT,TRBD1,TRBJ1-5,NA,TRBV4-2
CASSFDEGDTQYF,TGTGCCAGCAGTTTCGACGAGGGAGATACGCAGTATTTT,NA,TRBJ2-3,NA,TRBV27
CASSSHPRYEQYF,TGTGCCAGCAGTTCACACCCCCGCTACGAGCAGTACTTC,NA,TRBJ2-7,NA,TRBV6-5
CASRNQGAGTEAFF,TGTGCCAGCAGGAATCAGGGGGCTGGCACTGAAGCTTTCTTT,TRBD1,TRBJ1-1,NA,TRBV2
CASSKVGSDEQYF,TGTGCCAGCAGCAAGGTGGGTAGCGACGAGCAGTACTTC,NA,TRBJ2-7,few,TRBV5-4
CASSYSRTGQETQYF,TGTGCCAGCAGTTACTCCCGGACAGGTCAAGAGACCCAGTACTTC,TRBD1,TRBJ2-5,few,TRBV6-6
CASVERGGVNTEAFF,TGCGCCAGCGTCGAACGGGGGGGCGTGAACACTGAAGCTTTCTTT,NA,TRBJ1-1,few,TRBV5-1
CASSLPGEGYTF,TGTGCCAGCAGTTTACCGGGGGAAGGCTACACCTTC,NA,TRBJ1-2,NA,TRBV6-6
CASSILKGTANTGELFF,TGTGCCAGTAGTATCCTGAAGGGGACAGCGAACACCGGGGAGCTGTTTTTT,TRBD1,TRBJ2-2,NA,TRBV19
CASQMTGTGVLETQYF,TGTGCCAGCCAGATGACCGGGACAGGGGTGTTAGAGACCCAGTACTTC,TRBD1,TRBJ2-5,NA,TRBV18
CASSIAGTGATEAFF,TGTGCCAGCAGTATCGCCGGGACAGGGGCCACTGAAGCTTTCTTT,TRBD1,TRBJ1-1,NA,TRBV27
CASSQERQTFWGTDTQYF,TGTGCCAGCAGCCAAGAACGACAGACGTTTTGGGGAACAGATACGCAGTATTTT,NA,TRBJ2-3,few,TRBV4-2
CASSQDLSGGAPDTQYF,TGTGCCAGCAGCCAAGATCTTAGCGGGGGGGCCCCCGATACGCAGTATTTT,TRBD2,TRBJ2-3,once,TRBV4-2
CASSPILAGYGYTF,TGTGCCAGCAGCCCCATCTTGGCGGGCTATGGCTACACCTTC,NA,TRBJ1-2,few,TRBV5-5
CASSPSGSSYNEQFF,TGCGCCAGCAGCCCAAGCGGGAGCTCCTACAATGAGCAGTTCTTC,TRBD2,TRBJ2-1,NA,TRBV5-1
CASDSSGGWETQYF,TGTGCCAGCGATTCCTCCGGGGGTTGGGAGACCCAGTACTTC,NA,TRBJ2-5,few,TRBV7-9
CASSPTGGGGETQYF,TGTGCCAGCTCACCAACTGGAGGGGGCGGAGAGACCCAGTACTTC,NA,TRBJ2-5,NA,TRBV18
CASKEGPGEQYF,TGTGCCAGCAAGGAGGGCCCGGGCGAGCAGTACTTC,NA,TRBJ2-7,few,TRBV6-1
CASSLDQGSSYNEQFF,TGCGCCAGCAGCTTGGATCAGGGGAGCTCCTACAATGAGCAGTTCTTC,NA,TRBJ2-1,NA,TRBV5-1
CASSPQGGGGNYGYTF,TGTGCCAGCAGTCCCCAAGGAGGGGGCGGGAACTATGGCTACACCTTC,TRBD1,TRBJ1-2,NA,TRBV2
CASSFHPVGVYGYTF,TGTGCCAGCAGCTTCCACCCGGTCGGGGTCTATGGCTACACCTTC,NA,TRBJ1-2,NA,TRBV7-2
CASSLDRAYSGNTIYF,TGTGCCAGCAGCCTCGACAGGGCCTACTCTGGAAACACCATATATTTT,TRBD1,TRBJ1-3,NA,TRBV7-2
CASSLSGGGNSPLHF,TGTGCCAGCAGCTTATCCGGGGGGGGTAATTCACCCCTCCACTTT,NA,TRBJ1-6,NA,TRBV9
CASSPGREGAQYF,TGTGCCAGCTCACCTGGACGGGAGGGTGCCCAGTACTTC,TRBD2,TRBJ2-5,few,TRBV18
CASSLSSNTEAFF,TGCGCCAGCAGCCTCTCCAGTAACACTGAAGCTTTCTTT,NA,TRBJ1-1,NA,TRBV5-1
CASSLGQGTNEQFF,TGCGCCAGCAGCTTGGGACAGGGTACTAATGAGCAGTTCTTC,TRBD1,TRBJ2-1,few,TRBV5-1
CASSLNRGINNEQFF,TGTGCCAGCAGCCTGAACAGGGGGATAAACAATGAGCAGTTCTTC,TRBD1,TRBJ2-1,NA,TRBV7-9
CASSPGTGGETQYF,TGCGCCAGCAGCCCCGGGACAGGGGGAGAGACCCAGTACTTC,TRBD1,TRBJ2-5,NA,TRBV5-1
CASSVGPGGIFGNTIYF,TGTGCCAGCAGCGTAGGTCCGGGGGGCATTTTCGGGAACACCATATATTTT,NA,TRBJ1-3,few,TRBV9
CSVHRDGSTEAFF,TGCAGCGTCCACCGGGACGGGAGCACTGAAGCTTTCTTT,NA,TRBJ1-1,NA,TRBV29-1
CASSSQGAPNTEAFF,TGTGCCAGCAGTTCCCAGGGGGCCCCGAACACTGAAGCTTTCTTT,TRBD1,TRBJ1-1,few,TRBV6-1
CSVTGAGYGYTF,TGCAGCGTGACAGGGGCAGGCTATGGCTACACCTTC,TRBD1,TRBJ1-2,few,TRBV29-1
CASSAPVVSQETQYF,TGCGCCAGCAGCGCCCCGGTGGTCTCACAAGAGACCCAGTACTTC,NA,TRBJ2-5,NA,TRBV5-1
CASSLGTRGGETQYF,TGCGCCAGCAGCTTGGGGACTAGGGGCGGAGAGACCCAGTACTTC,TRBD2,TRBJ2-5,few,TRBV5-1
CASSLMTGEAFF,TGTGCCAGTAGTTTAATGACCGGGGAGGCTTTCTTT,NA,TRBJ1-1,few,TRBV19
CASSPPLSSYNEQFF,TGTGCCAGCTCACCACCGTTGAGCTCCTACAATGAGCAGTTCTTC,NA,TRBJ2-1,few,TRBV18
CASSMWGQHYEQYF,TGTGCCAGCAGCATGTGGGGACAGCATTACGAGCAGTACTTC,TRBD1,TRBJ2-7,NA,TRBV6-5
CASSLALGLAGGRAKNIQYF,TGTGCCAGCAGCTTAGCCCTCGGACTAGCGGGGGGGCGAGCCAAAAACATTCAGTACTTC,TRBD2,TRBJ2-4,NA,TRBV7-2
CASSLRALAGTNTGELFF,TGTGCCAGCAGCCTGCGGGCACTAGCGGGGACGAACACCGGGGAGCTGTTTTTT,TRBD2,TRBJ2-2,NA,TRBV5-6
CASSLLAAPREQYF,TGTGCCAGCAGCTTGCTAGCAGCCCCCCGCGAGCAGTACTTC,NA,TRBJ2-7,NA,TRBV5-6